Below are 3 T cell receptor beta chains sequenced from a single sample in a study of T cell repertoires in cytomegalovirus infection. No cognate antigen is known for these TCRs. TCRdb ran MiXCR on the reads and lists one entry per CDR3 protein. The data hold approximately 770,000 distinct CDR3 sequences, with 25% to 30% observed a single time. The sample consisted of cultured CD8+ T cells from PBMCs, taken from culture after CMV antigen stimulation. The receptors derive from a human donor in good health (CMV status not recorded). Some clones in this sample may be carry-over from other donors' samples.

The rearrangement links TRBV5-5 to TRBJ1-2; 12 bases align to TRBD1. Germline CDR1 SGHKS, CDR2 YYEKEE (reference sequence). Trimming took 1 base from V and 6 from J; bases not matched to a gene: 7. The CDR3 loop spans 16 amino acids. The CDR3 loop is CASSLSGTGGANGYTF. In DNA, the CDR3 is TGTGCCAGCAGCTTGTCTGGGACAGGGGGCGCGAATGGCTACACCTTC.

V is TRBV20-1 and J is TRBJ2-1, with TRBD1 as a possible D gene (6 bases). The V end was cut by 3 bases, the J end by 4 bases, with 10 bases between. Germline CDR1 is DFQATT and CDR2 is SNEGSKA (reference sequence). There are 13 residues in the CDR3. Here the CDR3 reads CSASRDTYNEQFF. CDR3 bases: TGCAGTGCTAGTAGGGACACATACAATGAGCAGTTCTTC.

A few counts support this clonotype. This chain joins TRBV27 and TRBJ2-1; D gene unclear. V was trimmed by 8 bases and J by 2 bases, leaving 19 bases between them. The CDR3 runs to 16 residues. CDR1 and CDR2 (germline): MNHEY, SMNVEV (reference sequence). The CDR3, as DNA: TGTGCCAGCCGCCCAGGAGAGGCAGTTACCTACAATGAGCAGTTCTTC. It encodes CASRPGEAVTYNEQFF.